The next 17 T cell receptor beta chains were all read from a single sample in a study of blood T cell repertoires in COVID-19. Using immunoSEQ multiplex PCR, the repertoire was profiled, and TCRdb retains in-frame clones only, with some absent. The data show about 40,000 clones, 70% to 90% seen once. The sequenced sample consisted of peripheral blood. The receptor set was obtained from a man aged 45 to 65 in a cohort sampled during active COVID-19.

The V gene is TRBV28, the J gene TRBJ2-7, with TRBD1 matching 7 bases. The CDR3 is 17 amino acids. Trimming at V came to 5 bases and at J to 2 bases, leaving 15 bases not matched to a gene. Germline values: CDR1 MDHEN, CDR2 SYDVKM. The CDR3 here is CASSPRLQGLLPYEQYV. The DNA for the CDR3 is TGTGCCAGCAGTCCACGCCTACAGGGGCTTCTCCCCTACGAGCAGTACGTC.

This chain's CDR3 is CASSDEGHYGYTF. CDR3 DNA: TGTGCCAGCAGTGACGAGGGTCACTATGGCTACACCTTC. V gene TRBV6-4 combines with J gene TRBJ1-2, with D uncertain. V was shortened by 2 bases and J by 3 bases, with 7 bases between the two germline ends. The CDR3 runs 13 residues. The germline CDR1 and CDR2 sequences are MRHNA and SNTAGT.

The chain uses TRBV5-4 and TRBJ1-2; D ambiguous. From germline, CDR1 is SGHNT and CDR2 YYREEE (reference sequence). This CDR3 has 14 amino acids. The V end lost 4 bases, the J end lost 7 bases, and 17 bases lay between the germline ends. The CDR3 DNA is TGTGCCAGCAGCCCCAAGAGCTACCGGGGTGGCTACACCTTC. It codes for CASSPKSYRGGYTF.

The V and J genes are TRBV6-4 and TRBJ2-7; D may be TRBD2 (6 bases). Germline CDR1 and CDR2: MRHNA and SNTAGT. The CDR3 runs 17 residues. Trimming removed 7 bases from V and 2 bases from J, with 24 bases in between. The CDR3 DNA sequence: TGTGCCAGCACCAGGAGTAGGGTGGGAGGTTGGGCCTACGAGCAGTACTTC. Its protein product is CASTRSRVGGWAYEQYF.

The chain combines TRBV4-1 with TRBJ2-2; 9 bases fit TRBD2. After removal of 0 bases from V and 11 bases from J, the junction contained 7 bases not matched to a gene. The CDR3 extends over 15 amino acids. The germline gives CDR1 MGHRA, CDR2 YSYEKL. The CDR3 loop is CASSQDQAGGFELFF. The CDR3 DNA reads as TGCGCCAGCAGCCAAGATCAGGCGGGAGGGTTCGAGCTGTTTTTT.

This clone was found once. The chain links TRBV6-5 to TRBJ1-1, with a tentative D call TRBD1 (6 bases). Germline V gene sequence: CDR1 MNHEY, CDR2 SVGAGI. CDR3 length equals 13 residues. With 6 bases removed from V and 3 bases from J, the gap between germline ends came to 11 bases. CDR3 protein: CASSLGQYTEAFF. The CDR3, as DNA: TGTGCCAGCAGCCTCGGACAGTACACTGAAGCTTTCTTT.

The CDR3 region has the DNA TGTGCCAGCAGACAGGGTAGGTCCTACAATGAGCAGTTCTTC. This codes for CASRQGRSYNEQFF. V and J are TRBV5-8 and TRBJ2-1; weak D call: TRBD1 (6 bases). Germline V gives CDR1 SGHTS, CDR2 YDEGEE. The length of the CDR3 is 14 residues. The V end was cut by 5 bases, the J end by 1 base, with 10 bases between. Full variable domain (missing parts from reference TRBV5-8 and TRBJ2-1): EAGVTQSPTHLIKTRGQQATLRCSPISGHTSVYWYQQALGLGLQFLLWYDEGEERNRGNFPPRFSGRQFPNYSSELNVNALELEDSALYLCASRQGRSYNEQFFGPGTRLTVL.

There are a few counts of this clone. The chain is built from TRBV5-4 and TRBJ2-3; maybe TRBD2 (5 bases). CDR1 is SGHNT, CDR2 YYREEE, per germline (reference sequence). The CDR3 sequence is 17 residues long. With 1 base removed from V and 6 bases from J, the gap between germline ends came to 21 bases. Here the CDR3 DNA reads TGTGCCAGCAGCTTGTTACGAAGCGGAGGCAATTTGGATACGCAGTATTTT. Translation gives CASSLLRSGGNLDTQYF.

V gene TRBV6-2 or TRBV6-3 combines with J gene TRBJ2-7; 8 nucleotides line up with TRBD1. This CDR3 is built from 14 residues. The J segment lost 5 bases and the V segment lost 6 bases, leaving 9 bases of the junction unmatched. Germline V gives CDR1 MNHEY, CDR2 SVGEGT. The CDR3 region has the DNA TGTGCCAGCAGCCCAAACAGGGGGTTCAACGAGCAGTACTTC. Translating it yields CASSPNRGFNEQYF.

This chain joins TRBV6-2 or TRBV6-3 and TRBJ2-7; D might be TRBD2 (5 bases). Germline-derived CDR1 and CDR2 are MNHEY and SVGEGT. Trimming left V 5 bases short and J 2 bases short, with 16 bases between. The CDR3 loop spans 15 amino acids. Here the CDR3 reads CASSLYQEGPYEQYF. The CDR3 DNA follows: TGTGCCAGCAGTCTCTATCAAGAGGGTCCCTACGAGCAGTACTTC.

J is TRBJ2-7 and V is TRBV5-4, with 11 bases matching TRBD1. J was trimmed by 2 bases and V by 6 bases; bases with no gene match: 4. The length of the CDR3 is 14 residues. Germline values: CDR1 SGHNT, CDR2 YYREEE (reference sequence). CDR3 coding DNA: TGTGCCAGCACCAAGGGACAGGGGGCCTACGAGCAGTACGTC. This sequence encodes CASTKGQGAYEQYV.

The genes are TRBV7-3 and TRBJ2-3, with unresolved D. This CDR3 has 15 amino acids. Trimming cost V 5 bases and J 2 bases, with 14 bases left between them. The germline gives CDR1 SGHTA, CDR2 FQGTGA. The CDR3, as DNA: TGTGCCAGCAGCCCCACTACCCAATCCACAGATACGCAGTATTTT. It specifies CASSPTTQSTDTQYF.

The chain links TRBV12-5 to TRBJ1-4; no clear D gene. V dropped 0 bases and J dropped 8 bases, with 19 bases sitting between them. Germline CDR1 reads LGHNT; CDR2 reads FRNRAP. The CDR3 covers 17 residues. CDR3 amino acids: CASGLVGEARRKEKLFF. Written as DNA, the CDR3 is TGTGCTAGTGGTTTGGTAGGTGAAGCGAGAAGGAAAGAAAAACTGTTTTTT.

The chain links TRBV6-2 or TRBV6-3 to TRBJ2-7; 10 nucleotides line up with TRBD1. From germline, CDR1 is MNHEY and CDR2 SVGEGT. After removal of 6 bases from V and 5 bases from J, the junction contained 13 bases not matched to a gene. The CDR3 is 16 residues long. The chain's CDR3 is CASSLTGTGVVDEQYF. The CDR3 DNA sequence: TGTGCCAGCAGCCTAACCGGGACAGGGGTGGTAGACGAGCAGTACTTC.

The CDR3 sequence: CASIKGAGDFYEQYF. The CDR3 DNA reads TGTGCCAGCATCAAAGGGGCGGGGGATTTCTACGAGCAGTACTTC. This chain connects TRBV2 to TRBJ2-7; TRBD2 matches 7 bases. The V segment lost 7 bases and the J segment 3 bases; nucleotides outside the gene matches: 12. The CDR3 extends over 15 amino acids. Germline V CDR1 and CDR2: SNHLY, FYNNEI.

The V and J genes are TRBV19 and TRBJ2-1; 8 bases fit TRBD1. V shed 6 bases, J shed 5 bases, and the junction held 6 bases outside the gene matches. The CDR3 extends over 14 amino acids. Germline CDR1 reads LNHDA; CDR2 reads SQIVND (reference sequence). This CDR3 is CASSYRGANNEQFF. The CDR3 region has the DNA TGTGCCAGTAGCTACAGGGGGGCCAACAATGAGCAGTTCTTC.

The chain employs TRBV7-9 and TRBJ1-1; D is ambiguous. Germline V lookup: CDR1 SEHNR, CDR2 FQNEAQ (reference sequence). The CDR3 sequence is 15 residues long. With 0 bases removed from V and 1 base from J, the gap between germline ends came to 9 bases. As DNA, the CDR3 is TGTGCCAGCAGCTTAGCAGGTGACTCGAACACTGAAGCTTTCTTT. It is translated as CASSLAGDSNTEAFF.